A selection of T cell receptor beta chains follows, all from one sample in a study of T cells in Graves' hyperthyroidism and ophthalmopathy. One entry per CDR3 protein results from TCRdb running MiXCR on the multiplex PCR reads. The sample contains about 400,000 distinct CDR3 sequences, roughly 13% of which appear only once. Specimen: blood. These receptors came from a man in his fifties or sixties with Graves' ophthalmopathy. CDR3s include the opening cysteine and the closing phenylalanine or tryptophan. The order of the fields is V gene, J gene, CDR3 protein.

>TRBV12-3/TRBV12-4|TRBJ2-3
CASSSGTSGSISSDTQYF
>TRBV14|TRBJ2-7
CASSQVFAGGSYEQYF
>TRBV7-8|TRBJ1-4
CASSATQGGEKLFF
>TRBV7-2|TRBJ2-1
CASSLVAGSSYNEQFF
>TRBV5-1|TRBJ2-3
CASSRTSGSTDTQYF
>TRBV6-1|TRBJ1-5
CASSAQGARNQPQHF
>TRBV7-7|TRBJ2-7
CASSLAPGQVFSYEQYF
>TRBV9|TRBJ2-1
CASGGGNQYDEQFF
>TRBV20-1|TRBJ1-4
CSARQIATNEKLFF
>TRBV5-1|TRBJ2-6
CASRLSGTNSGANVLTF
>TRBV20-1|TRBJ1-1
CSARDDDHRAFF
>TRBV6-2/TRBV6-3|TRBJ1-3
CASSYSIPGQRSGNTIYF
>TRBV10-3|TRBJ2-1
CAISDGRAFYNEQFF
>TRBV11-2|TRBJ2-1
CASSPPGLGEQFF
>TRBV20-1|TRBJ2-1
CSASPPLVRPNEQFF
>TRBV24-1|TRBJ2-1
CATSDRTSPWNEQFF
>TRBV6-4|TRBJ2-3
CASSDGQLATDTQYF
>TRBV27|TRBJ2-5
CASKPSGTGVSETQYF
>TRBV2|TRBJ2-7
CASSEGTSGRGIHEQYF
>TRBV5-1|TRBJ2-3
CASSSSGGSSTDTQYF
>TRBV18|TRBJ2-7
CASSPIQGYDEQYF
>TRBV7-8|TRBJ2-5
CASSRTSAGTKETQYF
>TRBV20-1|TRBJ2-7
CSALSQDKLYEQYF
>TRBV7-9|TRBJ2-3
CASTSENTDTQYF
>TRBV5-1|TRBJ2-2
CASSLGASPTGELFF
>TRBV6-5|TRBJ1-2
CASSYSRGGYGYTF
>TRBV20-1|TRBJ1-1
CSATGGTAPGGTEAFF
>TRBV29-1|TRBJ2-7
CSVGPTGSYEQYF
>TRBV10-1|TRBJ2-7
CASSDDSSYEQYF
>TRBV28|TRBJ1-2
CASSFLDSRGYTF
>TRBV7-3|TRBJ2-3
CASSHSGSTDTQYF
>TRBV2|TRBJ1-5
CASTPGQHNQPQHF
>TRBV30|TRBJ2-3
CATRLAGGPDTQYF
>TRBV10-3|TRBJ2-1
CAISESALAGGQQFF
>TRBV5-4|TRBJ2-5
CASSLETSGTETQYF
>TRBV27|TRBJ1-5
CASMPLGRASNQPQHF
>TRBV20-1|TRBJ2-3
CSARDIGSNTDTQYF
>TRBV28|TRBJ1-1
CASFHMNTEAFF
>TRBV18|TRBJ2-5
CASSGRTTNQETQYF
>TRBV28|TRBJ2-5
CASSFGRRRLPQETQYF
>TRBV20-1|TRBJ2-1
CSAGGTSAWQFF
>TRBV29-1|TRBJ2-1
CSVEGNRGDEQFF
>TRBV6-1|TRBJ1-5
CASSGEDQRSNQPQHF
>TRBV19|TRBJ2-1
CASKGLAGESSYNEQFF
>TRBV18|TRBJ1-5
CASSPGQGNNQPQHF
>TRBV6-2/TRBV6-3|TRBJ1-1
CASSPIMNTEAFF
>TRBV14|TRBJ2-7
CASSQVTYGQYF
>TRBV3-1|TRBJ2-1
CASSQDGVGRTNEQFF
>TRBV18|TRBJ1-1
CASSPRDRVAEAFF
>TRBV2|TRBJ1-4
CASMGLSEKLFF
>TRBV3-1|TRBJ1-1
CASSQQGFTEAFF
>TRBV11-3|TRBJ2-1
CASSLVLASGEQFF
>TRBV19|TRBJ1-4
CASTRDRGSTNEKLFF
>TRBV29-1|TRBJ2-1
CSVGTSGSGEQFF
>TRBV29-1|TRBJ2-1
CSVGSYVGIGEQFF
>TRBV2|TRBJ2-1
CASLREGLNEQFF
>TRBV7-9|TRBJ2-5
CASSPPRGTQYF